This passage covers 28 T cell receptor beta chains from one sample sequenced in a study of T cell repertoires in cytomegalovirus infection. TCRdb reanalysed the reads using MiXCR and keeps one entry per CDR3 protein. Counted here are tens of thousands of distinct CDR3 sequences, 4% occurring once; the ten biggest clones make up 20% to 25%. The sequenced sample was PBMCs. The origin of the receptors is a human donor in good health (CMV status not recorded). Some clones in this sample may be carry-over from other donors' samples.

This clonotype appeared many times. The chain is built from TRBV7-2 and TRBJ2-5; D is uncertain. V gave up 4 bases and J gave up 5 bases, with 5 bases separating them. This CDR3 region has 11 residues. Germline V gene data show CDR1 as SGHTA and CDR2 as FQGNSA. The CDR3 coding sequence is TGTGCCAGCAGCTCCGGGGAGACCCAGTACTTC. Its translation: CASSSGETQYF.

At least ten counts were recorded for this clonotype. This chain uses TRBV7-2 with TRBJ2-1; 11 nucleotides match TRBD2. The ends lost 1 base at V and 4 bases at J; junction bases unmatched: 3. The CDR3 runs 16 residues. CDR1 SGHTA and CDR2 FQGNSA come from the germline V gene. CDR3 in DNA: TGTGCCAGCAGCTTAGAGGGGACTAGCGGTTACAATGAGCAGTTCTTC. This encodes CASSLEGTSGYNEQFF.

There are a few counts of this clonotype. This CDR3 is CASSKRLAGGNNEQFF. CDR3 nucleotides: TGTGCCAGCAGTAAGAGACTAGCGGGGGGCAATAATGAGCAGTTCTTC. The rearrangement joins TRBV7-2 to TRBJ2-1, with TRBD2 matching over 13 bases. Germline V gene lookup returns CDR1 SGHTA and CDR2 FQGNSA. Trimming took 6 bases from V and 7 from J; bases not matched to a gene: 9. The CDR3 spans 16 residues. Variable domain in full (rest from reference TRBV7-2 and TRBJ2-1): GAGVSQSPSNKVTEKGKDVELRCDPISGHTALYWYRQSLGQGLEFLIYFQGNSAPDKSGLPSDRFSAERTGGSVSTLTIQRTQQEDSAVYLCASSKRLAGGNNEQFFGPGTRLTVL.

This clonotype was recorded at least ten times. CDR3 residues: CASSLAGGRIIPGELFF. CDR3 coding DNA: TGTGCCAGCAGCTTAGCTGGGGGGCGGATTATCCCCGGGGAGCTGTTTTTT. The chain has TRBV7-2 and TRBJ2-2; D may match TRBD1 or TRBD2 (6 bases each). The CDR3 has 17 amino acids. V lost 0 bases to trimming and J lost 6 bases, with 17 bases between them. CDR1 SGHTA and CDR2 FQGNSA come from the germline V gene.

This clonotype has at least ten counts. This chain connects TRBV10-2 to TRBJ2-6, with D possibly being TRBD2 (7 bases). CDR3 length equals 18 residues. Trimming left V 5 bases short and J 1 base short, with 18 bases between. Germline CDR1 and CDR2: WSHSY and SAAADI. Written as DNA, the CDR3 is TGCGCCAGCAGTCATATTGCGGGGGCAGCATCTGGGGCCAACGTCCTGACTTTC. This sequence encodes CASSHIAGAASGANVLTF.

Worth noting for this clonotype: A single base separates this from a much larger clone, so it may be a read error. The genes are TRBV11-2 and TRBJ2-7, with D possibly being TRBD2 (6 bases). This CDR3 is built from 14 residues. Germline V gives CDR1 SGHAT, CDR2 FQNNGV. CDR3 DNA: TGTGCCAGCAGCTTAGGCCTCACGGACTACGTGCAGTACTTC. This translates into CASSLGLTDYVQYF.

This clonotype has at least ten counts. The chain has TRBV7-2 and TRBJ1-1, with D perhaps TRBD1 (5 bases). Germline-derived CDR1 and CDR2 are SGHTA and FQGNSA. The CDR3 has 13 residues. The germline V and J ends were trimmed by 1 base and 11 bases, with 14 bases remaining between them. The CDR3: CASSLVGGGAAFF. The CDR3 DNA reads TGTGCCAGCAGCTTAGTTGGCGGAGGGGCCGCTTTCTTT.

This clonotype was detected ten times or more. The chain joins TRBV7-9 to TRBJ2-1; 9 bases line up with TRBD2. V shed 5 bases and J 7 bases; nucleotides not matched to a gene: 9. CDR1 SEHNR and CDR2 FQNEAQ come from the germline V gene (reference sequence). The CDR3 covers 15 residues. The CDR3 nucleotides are TGTGCCAGCAGCCCCCAAGCGGGAGGTGGGAATGAGCAGTTCTTC. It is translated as CASSPQAGGGNEQFF.

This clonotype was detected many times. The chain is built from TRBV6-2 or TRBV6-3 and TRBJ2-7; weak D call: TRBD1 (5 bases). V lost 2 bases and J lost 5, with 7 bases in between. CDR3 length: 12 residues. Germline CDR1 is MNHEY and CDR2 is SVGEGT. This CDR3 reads CASSYMDNEQYF. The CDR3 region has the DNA TGTGCCAGCAGTTACATGGACAACGAGCAGTACTTC.

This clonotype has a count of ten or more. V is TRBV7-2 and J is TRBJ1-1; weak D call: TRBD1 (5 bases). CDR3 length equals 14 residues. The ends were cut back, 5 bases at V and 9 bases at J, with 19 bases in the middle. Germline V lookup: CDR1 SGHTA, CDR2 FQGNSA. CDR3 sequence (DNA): TGTGCCAGCAGCGGGACCGGGACCTACGGTAAAGCTTTCTTT. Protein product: CASSGTGTYGKAFF. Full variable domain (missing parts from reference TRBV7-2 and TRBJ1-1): GAGVSQSPSNKVTEKGKDVELRCDPISGHTALYWYRQSLGQGLEFLIYFQGNSAPDKSGLPSDRFSAERTGGSVSTLTIQRTQQEDSAVYLCASSGTGTYGKAFFGQGTRLTVV.

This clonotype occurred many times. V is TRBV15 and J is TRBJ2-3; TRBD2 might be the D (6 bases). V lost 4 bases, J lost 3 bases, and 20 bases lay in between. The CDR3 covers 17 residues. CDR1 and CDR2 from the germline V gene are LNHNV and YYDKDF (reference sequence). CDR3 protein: CATSTTTLGGVTDTQYF. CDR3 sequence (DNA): TGTGCCACCAGCACCACAACACTAGGCGGGGTAACAGATACGCAGTATTTT.

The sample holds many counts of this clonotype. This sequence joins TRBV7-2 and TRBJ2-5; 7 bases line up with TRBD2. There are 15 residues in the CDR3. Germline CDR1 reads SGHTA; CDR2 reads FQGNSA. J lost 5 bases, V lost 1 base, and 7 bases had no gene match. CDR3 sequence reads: CASSLVGGRRETQYF. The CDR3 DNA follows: TGTGCCAGCAGCTTAGTGGGCGGGAGAAGGGAGACCCAGTACTTC.

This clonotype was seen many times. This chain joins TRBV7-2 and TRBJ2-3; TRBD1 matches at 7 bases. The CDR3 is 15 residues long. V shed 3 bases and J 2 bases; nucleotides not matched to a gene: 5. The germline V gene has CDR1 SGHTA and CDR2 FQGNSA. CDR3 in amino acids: CASSFKGQNTDTQYF. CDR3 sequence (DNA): TGTGCCAGCAGCTTTAAGGGACAGAACACAGATACGCAGTATTTT.

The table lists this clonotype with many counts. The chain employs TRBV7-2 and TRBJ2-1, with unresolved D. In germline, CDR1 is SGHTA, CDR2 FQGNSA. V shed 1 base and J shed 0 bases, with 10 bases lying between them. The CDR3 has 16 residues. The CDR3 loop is CASSLEAPSSYNEQFF. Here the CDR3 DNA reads TGTGCCAGCAGCTTAGAAGCACCGAGCTCCTACAATGAGCAGTTCTTC. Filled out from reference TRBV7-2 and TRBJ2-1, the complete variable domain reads GAGVSQSPSNKVTEKGKDVELRCDPISGHTALYWYRQSLGQGLEFLIYFQGNSAPDKSGLPSDRFSAERTGGSVSTLTIQRTQQEDSAVYLCASSLEAPSSYNEQFFGPGTRLTVL.

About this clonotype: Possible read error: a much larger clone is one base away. The CDR3 sequence: CASSPRLAGGSEQFF. The CDR3, as DNA: TGTGCCAGCAGCCCAAGACTAGCGGGAGGTAGTGAGCAGTTCTTC. The chain combines TRBV7-6 with TRBJ2-1; TRBD2 matches at 13 bases. The CDR3 has 15 amino acids. Trimming cost V 5 bases and J 9 bases; bases outside gene matches: 7. CDR1 and CDR2 from the germline V gene are SGHVS and FNYEAQ.

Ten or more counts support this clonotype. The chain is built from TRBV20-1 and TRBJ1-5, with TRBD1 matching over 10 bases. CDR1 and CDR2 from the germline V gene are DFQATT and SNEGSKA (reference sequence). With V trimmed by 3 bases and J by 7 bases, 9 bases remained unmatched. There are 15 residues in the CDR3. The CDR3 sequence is CSASLTGGSEQPQHF. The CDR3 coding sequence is TGCAGTGCTAGTCTGACAGGGGGCTCGGAACAGCCCCAGCATTTT.

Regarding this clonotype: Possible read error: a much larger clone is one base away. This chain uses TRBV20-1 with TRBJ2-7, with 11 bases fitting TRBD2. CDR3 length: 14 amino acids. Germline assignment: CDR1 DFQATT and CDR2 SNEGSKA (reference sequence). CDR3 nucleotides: TGCAGTGCTAGAGATAGCGGGAGGGCCTACGAGCAGCACTTC. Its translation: CSARDSGRAYEQHF.

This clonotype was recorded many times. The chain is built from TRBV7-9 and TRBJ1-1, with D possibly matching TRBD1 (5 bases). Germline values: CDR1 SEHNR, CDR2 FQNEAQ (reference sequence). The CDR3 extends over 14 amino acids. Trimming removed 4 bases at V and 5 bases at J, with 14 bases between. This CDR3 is CASSSVLWGTEAFF. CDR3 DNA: TGTGCCAGCAGCTCGGTACTCTGGGGGACTGAAGCTTTCTTT. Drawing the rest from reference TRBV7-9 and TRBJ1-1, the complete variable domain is DTGVSQNPRHKITKRGQNVTFRCDPISEHNRLYWYRQTLGQGPEFLTYFQNEAQLEKSRLLSDRFSAERPKGSFSTLEIQRTEQGDSAMYLCASSSVLWGTEAFFGQGTRLTVV.

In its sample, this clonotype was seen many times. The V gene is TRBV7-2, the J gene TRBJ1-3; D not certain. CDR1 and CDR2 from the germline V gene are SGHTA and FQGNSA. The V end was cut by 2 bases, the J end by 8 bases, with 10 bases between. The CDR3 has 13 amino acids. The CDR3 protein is CASSLSGRDTIYF. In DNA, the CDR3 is TGTGCCAGCAGCTTATCCGGGCGCGACACCATATATTTT. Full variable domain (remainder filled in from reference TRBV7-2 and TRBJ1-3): GAGVSQSPSNKVTEKGKDVELRCDPISGHTALYWYRQSLGQGLEFLIYFQGNSAPDKSGLPSDRFSAERTGGSVSTLTIQRTQQEDSAVYLCASSLSGRDTIYFGEGSWLTVV.

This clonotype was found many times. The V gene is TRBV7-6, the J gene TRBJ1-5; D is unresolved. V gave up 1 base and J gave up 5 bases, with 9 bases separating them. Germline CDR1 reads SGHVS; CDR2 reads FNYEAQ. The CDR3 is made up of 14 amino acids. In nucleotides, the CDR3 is TGTGCCAGCAGCTTAGGAGATAACGATCAGCCCCAGCATTTT. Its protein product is CASSLGDNDQPQHF.

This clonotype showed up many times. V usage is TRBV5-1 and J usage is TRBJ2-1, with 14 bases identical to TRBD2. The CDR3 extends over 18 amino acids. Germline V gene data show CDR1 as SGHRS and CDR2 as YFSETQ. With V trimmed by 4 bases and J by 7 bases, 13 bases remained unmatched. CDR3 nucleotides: TGCGCCAGCAGCCCGGGACTAGCGGGGGCCCCGGATGGGAATGAGCAGTTCTTC. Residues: CASSPGLAGAPDGNEQFF.

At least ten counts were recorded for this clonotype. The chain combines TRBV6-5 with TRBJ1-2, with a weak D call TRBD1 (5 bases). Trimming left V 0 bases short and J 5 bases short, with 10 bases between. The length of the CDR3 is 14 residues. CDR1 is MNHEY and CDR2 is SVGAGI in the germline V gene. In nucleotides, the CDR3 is TGTGCCAGCAGTTACTCGCAGGGCGCTTATGGCTACACCTTC. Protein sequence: CASSYSQGAYGYTF.

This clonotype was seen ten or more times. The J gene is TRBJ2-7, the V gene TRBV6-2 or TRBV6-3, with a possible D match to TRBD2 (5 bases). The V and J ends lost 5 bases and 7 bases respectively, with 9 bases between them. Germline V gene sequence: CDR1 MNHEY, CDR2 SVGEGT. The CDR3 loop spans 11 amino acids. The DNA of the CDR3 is TGTGCCAGCAGTGGATCGGGGGAGCAGTACTTC. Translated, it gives CASSGSGEQYF.

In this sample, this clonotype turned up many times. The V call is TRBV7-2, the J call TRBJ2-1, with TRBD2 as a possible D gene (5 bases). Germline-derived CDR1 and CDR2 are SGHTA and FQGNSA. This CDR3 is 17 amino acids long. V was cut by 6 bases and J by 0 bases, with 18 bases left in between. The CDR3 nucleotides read TGTGCCAGCAGTCACGCCCTTAGTGGGAGCTCCTACAATGAGCAGTTCTTC. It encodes CASSHALSGSSYNEQFF.

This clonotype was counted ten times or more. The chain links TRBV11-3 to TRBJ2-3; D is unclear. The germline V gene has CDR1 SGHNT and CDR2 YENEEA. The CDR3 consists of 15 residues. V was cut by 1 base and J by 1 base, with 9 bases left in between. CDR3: CASSLGRLGTDTQYF. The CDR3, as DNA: TGTGCCAGCAGCTTAGGACGACTCGGCACAGATACGCAGTATTTT.

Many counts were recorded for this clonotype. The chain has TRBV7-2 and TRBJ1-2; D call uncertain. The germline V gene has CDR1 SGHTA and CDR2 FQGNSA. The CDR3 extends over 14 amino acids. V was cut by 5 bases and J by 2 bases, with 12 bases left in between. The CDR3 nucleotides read TGTGCCAGCAGCCCAAGGACCATGAACTATGGCTACACCTTC. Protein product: CASSPRTMNYGYTF.

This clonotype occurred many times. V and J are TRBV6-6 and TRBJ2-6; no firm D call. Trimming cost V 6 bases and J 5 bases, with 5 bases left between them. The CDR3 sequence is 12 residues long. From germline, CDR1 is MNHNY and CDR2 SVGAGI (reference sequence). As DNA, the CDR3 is TGTGCCAGCAGCCAGTGGGCCAACGTCCTGACTTTC. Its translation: CASSQWANVLTF.

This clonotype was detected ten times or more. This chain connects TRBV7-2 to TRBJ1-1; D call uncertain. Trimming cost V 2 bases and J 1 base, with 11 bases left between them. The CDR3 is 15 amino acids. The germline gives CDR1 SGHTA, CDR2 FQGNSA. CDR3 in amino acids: CASSLTSLQNTEAFF. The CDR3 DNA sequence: TGTGCCAGCAGCTTAACATCCCTCCAGAACACTGAAGCTTTCTTT.